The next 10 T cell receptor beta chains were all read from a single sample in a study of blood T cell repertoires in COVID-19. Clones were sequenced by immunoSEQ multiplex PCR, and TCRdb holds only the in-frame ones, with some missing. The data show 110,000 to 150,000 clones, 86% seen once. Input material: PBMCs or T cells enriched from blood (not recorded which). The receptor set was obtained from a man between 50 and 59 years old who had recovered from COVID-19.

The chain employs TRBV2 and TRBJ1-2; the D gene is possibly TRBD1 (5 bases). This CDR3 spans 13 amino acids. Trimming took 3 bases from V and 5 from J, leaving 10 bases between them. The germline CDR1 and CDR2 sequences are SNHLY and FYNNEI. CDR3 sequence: CASSDDRGYGYTF. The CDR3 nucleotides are TGTGCCAGCAGTGATGACAGAGGATATGGCTACACCTTC.

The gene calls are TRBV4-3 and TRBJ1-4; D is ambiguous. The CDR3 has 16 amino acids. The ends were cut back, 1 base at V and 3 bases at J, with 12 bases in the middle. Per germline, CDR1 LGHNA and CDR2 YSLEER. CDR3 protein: CASSQARRSPNEKLFF. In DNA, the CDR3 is TGCGCCAGCAGCCAAGCTAGGAGGAGCCCTAATGAAAAACTGTTTTTT.

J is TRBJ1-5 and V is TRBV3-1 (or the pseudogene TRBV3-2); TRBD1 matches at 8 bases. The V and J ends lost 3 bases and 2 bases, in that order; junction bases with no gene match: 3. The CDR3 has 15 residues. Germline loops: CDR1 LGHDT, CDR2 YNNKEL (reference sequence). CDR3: CASSQTGVGNQPQHF. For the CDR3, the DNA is TGTGCCAGCAGCCAGACAGGGGTCGGCAATCAGCCCCAGCATTTT.

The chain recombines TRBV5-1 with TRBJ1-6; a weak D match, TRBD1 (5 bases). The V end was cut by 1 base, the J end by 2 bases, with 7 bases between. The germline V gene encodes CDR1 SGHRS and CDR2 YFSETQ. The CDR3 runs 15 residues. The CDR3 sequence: CASSLLGAYNSPLHF. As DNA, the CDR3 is TGCGCCAGCAGCTTGTTAGGGGCCTATAATTCACCCCTCCACTTT.

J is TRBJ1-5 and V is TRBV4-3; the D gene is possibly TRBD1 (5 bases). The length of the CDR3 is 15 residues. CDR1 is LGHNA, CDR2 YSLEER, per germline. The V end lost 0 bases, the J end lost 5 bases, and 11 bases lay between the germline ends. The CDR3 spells CASSQDSRGYQPQHF. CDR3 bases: TGCGCCAGCAGCCAAGACAGTCGGGGGTATCAGCCCCAGCATTTT.

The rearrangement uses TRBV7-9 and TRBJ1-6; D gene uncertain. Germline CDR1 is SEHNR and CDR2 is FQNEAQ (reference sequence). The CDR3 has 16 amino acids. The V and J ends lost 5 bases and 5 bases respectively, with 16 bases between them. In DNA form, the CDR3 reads TGTGCCAGCAGCCGCGAACTGGGCTCGAATAATTCACCCCTCCACTTT. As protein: CASSRELGSNNSPLHF.

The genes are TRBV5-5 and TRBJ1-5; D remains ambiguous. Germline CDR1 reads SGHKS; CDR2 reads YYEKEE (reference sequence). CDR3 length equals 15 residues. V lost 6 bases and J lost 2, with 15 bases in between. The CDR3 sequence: CASTNVWGGNQPQHF. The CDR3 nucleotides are TGTGCCAGCACCAACGTTTGGGGAGGCAATCAGCCCCAGCATTTT.

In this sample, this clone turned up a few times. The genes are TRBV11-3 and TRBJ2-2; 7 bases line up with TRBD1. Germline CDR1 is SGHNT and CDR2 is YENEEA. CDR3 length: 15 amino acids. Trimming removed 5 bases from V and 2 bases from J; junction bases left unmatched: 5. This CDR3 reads CASSPGGSNTGELFF. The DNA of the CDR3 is TGTGCCAGCAGCCCAGGGGGTTCAAACACCGGGGAGCTGTTTTTT. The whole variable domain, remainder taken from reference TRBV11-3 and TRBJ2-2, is EAGVVQSPRYKIIEKKQPVAFWCNPISGHNTLYWYLQNLGQGPELLIRYENEEAVDDSQLPKDRFSAERLKGVDSTLKIQPAELGDSAVYLCASSPGGSNTGELFFGEGSRLTVL.

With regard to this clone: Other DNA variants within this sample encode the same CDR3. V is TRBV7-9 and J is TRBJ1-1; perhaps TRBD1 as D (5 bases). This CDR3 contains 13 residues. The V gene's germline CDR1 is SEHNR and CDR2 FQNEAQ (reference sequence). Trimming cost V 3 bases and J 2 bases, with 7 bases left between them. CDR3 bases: TGTGCCAGCAGCTTTGACAGTAACACTGAAGCTTTCTTT. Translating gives CASSFDSNTEAFF.

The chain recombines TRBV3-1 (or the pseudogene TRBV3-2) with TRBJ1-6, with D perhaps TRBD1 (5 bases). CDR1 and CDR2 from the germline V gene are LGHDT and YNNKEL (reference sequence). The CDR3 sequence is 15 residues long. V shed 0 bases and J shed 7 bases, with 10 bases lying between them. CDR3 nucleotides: TGTGCCAGCAGCCAAGAACCAGGGTTCAATTCACCCCTCCACTTT. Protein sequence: CASSQEPGFNSPLHF.